This T cell receptor beta chain originates from a study of T cells in Graves' hyperthyroidism and ophthalmopathy. General study points: The model's output predicted ophthalmopathy at a median of around 7 months prior to onset.

Amplification of TCR beta CDR3 regions used RNA as the template. In the first-round RT-PCR of the TCR CDR3, the HTBI primer set was used. TCRdb passed the multiplex PCR reads through MiXCR, listing each CDR3 protein once. The sample contains about 350,000 distinct CDR3 sequences, about a sixth of which appear only once. V shed 2 bases, J shed 3 bases, and the junction held 0 bases outside the gene matches. This CDR3 region has 14 residues. Germline V lookup: CDR1 MRHNA, CDR2 SNTAGT. This clonotype was found a few times. Its antigen is undetermined. This TCR was sampled from a young woman with Graves' hyperthyroidism that later progressed to Graves' ophthalmopathy. The source material was blood. The chain links TRBV6-4 to TRBJ2-2; 7 bases line up with TRBD1. For the CDR3, the DNA is TGTGCCAGCAGTGACGACAGGGACACCGGGGAGCTGTTTTTT. Its protein is CASSDDRDTGELFF.